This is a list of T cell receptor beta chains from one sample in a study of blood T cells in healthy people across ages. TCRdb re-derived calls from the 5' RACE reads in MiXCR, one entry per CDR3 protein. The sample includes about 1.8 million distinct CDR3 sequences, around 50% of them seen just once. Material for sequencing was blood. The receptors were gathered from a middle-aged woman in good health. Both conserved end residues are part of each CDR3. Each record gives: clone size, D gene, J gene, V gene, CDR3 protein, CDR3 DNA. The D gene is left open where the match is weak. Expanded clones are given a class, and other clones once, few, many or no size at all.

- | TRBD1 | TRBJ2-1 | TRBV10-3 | CAISDATGGVEQFF | TGTGCCATCAGTGATGCTACAGGGGGCGTTGAGCAGTTCTTC
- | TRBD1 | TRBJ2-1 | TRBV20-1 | CSAADPGQGSVNEQFF | TGCAGTGCGGCAGACCCGGGACAGGGGTCGGTCAATGAGCAGTTCTTC
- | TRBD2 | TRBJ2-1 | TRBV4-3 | CASSQAGGRQFF | TGCGCCAGCAGCCAAGCGGGGGGGCGTCAGTTCTTC
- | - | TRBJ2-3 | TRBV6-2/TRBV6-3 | CASEGRASSTDTQYF | TGTGCCAGCGAAGGGAGAGCGTCTAGCACAGATACGCAGTATTTT
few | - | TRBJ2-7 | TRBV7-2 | CASSPTGSSPGEQYF | TGTGCCAGCAGCCCCACAGGCTCCTCCCCTGGGGAGCAGTACTTC
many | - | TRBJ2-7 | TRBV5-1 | CASSLGSLYEQYF | TGCGCCAGCAGCTTGGGTTCCCTCTACGAGCAGTACTTC
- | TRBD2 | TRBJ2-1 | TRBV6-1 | CASSAELAGGPNEQFF | TGTGCCAGCAGTGCTGAACTAGCGGGAGGTCCGAATGAGCAGTTCTTC
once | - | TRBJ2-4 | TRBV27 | CTSKSSLAKNIQYF | TGTACCAGCAAAAGCAGCCTAGCCAAAAACATTCAGTACTTC
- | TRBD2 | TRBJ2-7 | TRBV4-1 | CASSQGLAGSKDEQYF | TGCGCCAGCAGCCAAGGGCTAGCGGGGAGTAAGGATGAGCAGTACTTC
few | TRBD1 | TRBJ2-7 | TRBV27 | CASSIPGQYYEQYF | TGTGCCAGCAGTATACCGGGACAGTACTACGAGCAGTACTTC
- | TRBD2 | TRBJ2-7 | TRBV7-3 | CASSLRESGGYNEQYF | TGTGCCAGCAGCCTACGTGAGAGCGGGGGTTACAATGAGCAGTACTTC
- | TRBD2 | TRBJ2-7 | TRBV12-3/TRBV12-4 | CASSFNGEGEQYF | TGTGCCAGCAGTTTTAATGGGGAGGGCGAGCAGTACTTC
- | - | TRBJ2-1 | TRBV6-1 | CASSEPHEQFF | TGTGCCAGCAGTGAACCGCATGAGCAGTTCTTC
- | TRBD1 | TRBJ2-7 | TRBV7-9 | CASRSSGGDEQYF | TGTGCCAGCCGATCCTCAGGGGGCGACGAGCAGTACTTC
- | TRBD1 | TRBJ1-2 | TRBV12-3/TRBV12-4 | CASSFPLGQGSGYTF | TGTGCCAGCAGTTTCCCCCTGGGACAGGGAAGTGGCTACACCTTC
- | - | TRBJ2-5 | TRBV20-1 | CSASIVRGQETQYF | TGCAGTGCTAGTATAGTTCGAGGCCAAGAGACCCAGTACTTC
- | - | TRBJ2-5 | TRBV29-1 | CSGGELQETQYF | TGCAGCGGCGGGGAATTACAAGAGACCCAGTACTTC